The following is a T cell receptor beta chain sequence with its context. The target antigen is unknown. cDNA reverse transcribed from extracted RNA served as the sequencing template. Profiled with immunoSEQ multiplex PCR; TCRdb holds only in-frame clones, not every one. The sample contains 120,000 or so clones, roughly 55% of which appear only once. As for treatment: oral pan-JAK inhibitor, 5-10 mg twice daily. The study team obtained lesional scalp punch biopsies and peripheral blood from alopecia areata patients. Germline loops: CDR1 SNHLY, CDR2 FYNNEI. The CDR3 has 13 residues. The V and J ends lost 1 base and 9 bases respectively, with 9 bases between them. This entry belongs to a study of CD8+ T cells in alopecia areata. Overall study findings and caveats: Higher clonality and more expanded CD8+ clones appeared in lesional than normal scalp.

The source was CD4+ T cells sorted from blood, collected at week 4, from a patient treated with tofacitinib. The clonotype was recovered from a human donor with alopecia areata. V usage is TRBV2 and J usage is TRBJ2-2, with D perhaps matching TRBD1 (5 bases). This CDR3 reads CASSEDRGWELFF. The CDR3, as DNA: TGTGCCAGCAGTGAAGATAGGGGATGGGAGCTGTTTTTT.